This entry concerns a single T cell receptor (beta chain). Per the original data handling: Nucleated cell counts were estimated from reference gene primer amplification. Profiling relied on immunoSEQ multiplex PCR, and the TCRdb table lists in-frame clones only, not all of them. V and J calls and clone size come straight from that table; D and trimming were deduced from the DNA. The profile shows approximately 56,000 clones, roughly nine tenths of them singletons. The data belong to a study of blood T cell repertoires in COVID-19. Study as a whole: In each case, the material was cDNA or gDNA derived from T cells, B-cell-depleted T cells, or PBMCs.

The CDR3 sequence is 14 residues long. V lost 1 base to trimming and J lost 8 bases; unmatched junction nucleotides: 4. Germline assignment: CDR1 LGHDT and CDR2 YNNKEL (reference sequence). The receptor comes from a woman in her fifties or sixties with COVID-19, enrolled during active disease. Sample: peripheral blood. V and J are TRBV3-1 (or the pseudogene TRBV3-2) and TRBJ2-3, with 9 positions matching TRBD2. For the CDR3, the DNA is TGTGCCAGCAGCCAAGGCCAGCGGGGGGCTACGCAGTATTTT. Its protein product is CASSQGQRGATQYF.